This entry lists 14 T cell receptor beta chains sequenced from one sample in a study of blood T cell repertoires in COVID-19. Assay used: immunoSEQ multiplex PCR; TCRdb lists only in-frame clones, some missing. The data hold hundreds of thousands of clones, with 88% observed a single time. The source material was peripheral blood. The receptors originated from a woman in her 30s with COVID-19, enrolled during active disease.

The chain uses TRBV11-3 and TRBJ1-6; TRBD1 is a possible D gene (5 bases). CDR1 SGHNT and CDR2 YENEEA come from the germline V gene. There are 13 residues in the CDR3. Trimming shortened V by 5 bases and J by 14 bases, and 16 bases separated the two germline ends. The CDR3 reads CASSPGGRDALHF. For the CDR3, the DNA is TGTGCCAGCAGCCCCGGGGGACGGGATGCCCTCCACTTT.

This clone occurred a few times. V and J are TRBV6-2 or TRBV6-3 and TRBJ1-2; TRBD1 agrees at 9 bases. The CDR3 is 14 amino acids. Germline V lookup: CDR1 MNHEY, CDR2 SVGEGT. Trimming took 2 bases from V and 6 from J; bases not matched to a gene: 4. CDR3 loop: CASSYVQGADGYTF. In nucleotides, the CDR3 is TGTGCCAGCAGTTACGTACAGGGGGCCGATGGCTACACCTTC.

The rearrangement links TRBV5-1 to TRBJ2-5, with D tentatively TRBD2 (5 bases). The CDR3 is made up of 15 amino acids. V lost 2 bases, J lost 3 bases, and 14 bases lay in between. Germline assignment: CDR1 SGHRS and CDR2 YFSETQ. The CDR3 region has the DNA TGCGCCAGCAGCTTCGGACTGACTGCCGAAGAGACCCAGTACTTC. Residues: CASSFGLTAEETQYF.

This clone was picked up one time. The V and J genes are TRBV28 and TRBJ2-2; TRBD1 is a possible D gene (6 bases). V lost 3 bases and J 4 bases, leaving 12 bases between the germline ends. Germline V gene lookup returns CDR1 MDHEN and CDR2 SYDVKM. This CDR3 region has 15 residues. DNA for the CDR3: TGTGCCAGCAGTTTGTTGACAGGAGGCACCGGGGAGCTGTTTTTT. It specifies CASSLLTGGTGELFF. Looking up the rest from reference TRBV28 and TRBJ2-2 gives the full variable domain: DVKVTQSSRYLVKRTGEKVFLECVQDMDHENMFWYRQDPGLGLRLIYFSYDVKMKEKGDIPEGYSVSREKKERFSLILESASTNQTSMYLCASSLLTGGTGELFFGEGSRLTVL.

This chain connects TRBV7-9 to TRBJ1-4; 9 bases are shared with TRBD1. The CDR3 length is 14 residues. The V gene end was trimmed by 5 bases and the J gene end by 9 bases; junction bases not matched to a gene: 7. Germline-derived CDR1 and CDR2 are SEHNR and FQNEAQ (reference sequence). The CDR3 coding sequence is TGTGCCAGCAGCCCTCAGGGACAGGGTAAAAAACTGTTTTTT. As protein: CASSPQGQGKKLFF.

This chain uses TRBV12-3 or TRBV12-4 with TRBJ1-3; 11 bases fit TRBD1. The CDR3 length is 13 residues. V gave up 5 bases and J gave up 8 bases; unmatched junction bases: 2. CDR3 nucleotides: TGTGCCAGCAGTAAGGGACAGGGGGACACCATATATTTT. Protein sequence: CASSKGQGDTIYF.

On this clone: The junction does not match germline at one end; this may be a read error. V gene TRBV28 combines with J gene TRBJ2-7, with TRBD2 matching 7 bases. This CDR3 region has 12 residues. Germline assignment: CDR1 MDHEN and CDR2 SYDVKM. In DNA form, the CDR3 reads TGTGCCAGCAGTTCCTGGGGAGGGCCGGGGAACTTC. As protein: CASSSWGGPGNF. Variable domain in full (rest from reference TRBV28 and TRBJ2-7): DVKVTQSSRYLVKRTGEKVFLECVQDMDHENMFWYRQDPGLGLRLIYFSYDVKMKEKGDIPEGYSVSREKKERFSLILESASTNQTSMYLCASSSWGGPGNFGPGTRLTVT.

This clone was seen only once. The CDR3 nucleotides are TGTGCCAGCGGCCCGACAGGGGAGCTCTATGGCTACACCTTC. This translates into CASGPTGELYGYTF. The chain joins TRBV6-2 or TRBV6-3 to TRBJ1-2, with 8 bases lining up with TRBD1. Germline CDR1 reads MNHEY; CDR2 reads SVGEGT. V trimming: 8 bases; J trimming: 4 bases; junction bases outside the gene matches: 9. CDR3 length: 14 residues.

This clone occurred once. CDR3 bases: TGTGCCACCAGTGGTACTAGCGGGAGGGTCAGAGATGAGCAGTTCTTC. Its protein is CATSGTSGRVRDEQFF. The rearrangement joins TRBV24-1 to TRBJ2-1; 13 bases are shared with TRBD2. CDR1 and CDR2 (germline): KGHDR, SFDVKD. This CDR3 spans 16 amino acids. V lost 5 bases and J lost 8; bases outside the gene matches: 8.

The chain employs TRBV5-1 and TRBJ2-5; 11 nucleotides match TRBD1. V shed 2 bases, J shed 4 bases, and the junction held 10 bases outside the gene matches. Germline lookup yields CDR1 SGHRS and CDR2 YFSETQ. The CDR3 contains 17 residues. The CDR3 DNA reads TGCGCCAGCAGCTTCCCGGGACAGGGGGTGGGTAGAGAGACCCAGTACTTC. It yields the protein CASSFPGQGVGRETQYF.

The V gene is TRBV2, the J gene TRBJ2-2, with D perhaps matching TRBD2 (6 bases). Trimming removed 10 bases at V and 7 bases at J, with 13 bases between. Per the germline V gene, CDR1 is SNHLY and CDR2 is FYNNEI. This CDR3 is built from 12 residues. The CDR3 DNA reads as TGTGCCAACCCCGCGGGGCACGGGGAGCTGTTTTTT. Amino acids: CANPAGHGELFF.

This sequence joins TRBV27 and TRBJ1-1; D call uncertain. Germline CDR1 MNHEY, CDR2 SMNVEV (reference sequence). This CDR3 spans 13 amino acids. V lost 7 bases and J lost 1, with 10 bases in between. The CDR3, as DNA: TGTGCCAGCAATAAACAGCAGAACACTGAAGCTTTCTTT. Protein product: CASNKQQNTEAFF.

The chain has TRBV10-1 and TRBJ2-5; no clear D gene. The CDR3 consists of 15 residues. V lost 3 bases and J 2 bases, leaving 13 bases between the germline ends. Germline loops: CDR1 WNHNN, CDR2 SYGVQD (reference sequence). In DNA, the CDR3 is TGCGCCAGCAGTGATCCTGGGCTTGGGCAAGAGACCCAGTACTTC. Translation: CASSDPGLGQETQYF.

CDR3 in DNA: TGCGCCAGCAGCCAAGGCTCGGTCCCAAGCTCCTACAATGAGCAGTTCTTC. Translating it yields CASSQGSVPSSYNEQFF. The chain joins TRBV4-3 to TRBJ2-1; no clear D. Germline values: CDR1 LGHNA, CDR2 YSLEER. V was pared by 1 base and J by 0 bases, with 13 bases between. This CDR3 is built from 17 residues.